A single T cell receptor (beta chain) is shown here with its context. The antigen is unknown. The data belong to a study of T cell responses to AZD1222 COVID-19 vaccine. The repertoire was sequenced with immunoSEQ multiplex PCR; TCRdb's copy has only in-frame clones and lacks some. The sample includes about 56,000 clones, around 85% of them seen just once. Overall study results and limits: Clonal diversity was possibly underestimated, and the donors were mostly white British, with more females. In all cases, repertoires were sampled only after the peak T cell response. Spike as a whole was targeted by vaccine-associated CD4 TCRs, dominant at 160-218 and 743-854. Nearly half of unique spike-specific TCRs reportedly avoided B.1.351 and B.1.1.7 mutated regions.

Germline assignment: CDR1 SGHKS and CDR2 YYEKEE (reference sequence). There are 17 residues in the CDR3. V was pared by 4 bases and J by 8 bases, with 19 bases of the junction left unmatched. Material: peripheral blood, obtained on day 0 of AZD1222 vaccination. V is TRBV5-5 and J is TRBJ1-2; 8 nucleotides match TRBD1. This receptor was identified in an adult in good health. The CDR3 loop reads CASSTFDPGGANRGYTF. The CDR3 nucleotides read TGTGCCAGCAGCACGTTCGACCCAGGGGGCGCGAATAGGGGCTACACCTTC. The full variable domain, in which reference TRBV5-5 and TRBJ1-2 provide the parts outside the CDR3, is DAGVTQSPTHLIKTRGQQVTLRCSPISGHKSVSWYQQVLGQGPQFIFQYYEKEERGRGNFPDRFSARQFPNYSSELNVNALLLGDSALYLCASSTFDPGGANRGYTFGSGTRLTVV.